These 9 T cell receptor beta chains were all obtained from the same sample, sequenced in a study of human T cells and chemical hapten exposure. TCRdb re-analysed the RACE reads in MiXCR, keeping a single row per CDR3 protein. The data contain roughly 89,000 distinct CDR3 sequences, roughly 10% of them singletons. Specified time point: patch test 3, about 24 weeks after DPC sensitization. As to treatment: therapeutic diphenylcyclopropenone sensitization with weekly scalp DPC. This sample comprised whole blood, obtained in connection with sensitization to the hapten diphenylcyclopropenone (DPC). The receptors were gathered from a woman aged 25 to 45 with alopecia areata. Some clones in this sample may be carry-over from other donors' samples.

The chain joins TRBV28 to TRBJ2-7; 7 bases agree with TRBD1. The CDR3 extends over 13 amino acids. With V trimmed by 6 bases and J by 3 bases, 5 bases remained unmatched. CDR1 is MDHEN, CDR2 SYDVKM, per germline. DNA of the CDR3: TGTGCCAGCAGAAGGGACAGTAACTACGAGCAGTACTTC. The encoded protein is CASRRDSNYEQYF.

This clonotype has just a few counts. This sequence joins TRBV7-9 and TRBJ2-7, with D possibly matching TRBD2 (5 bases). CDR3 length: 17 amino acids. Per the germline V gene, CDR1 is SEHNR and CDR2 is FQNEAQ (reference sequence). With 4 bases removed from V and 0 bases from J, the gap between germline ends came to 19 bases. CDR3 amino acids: CASSSPRAGLSSYEQYF. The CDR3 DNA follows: TGTGCCAGCAGCTCCCCCCGCGCAGGACTCTCCTCCTACGAGCAGTACTTC.

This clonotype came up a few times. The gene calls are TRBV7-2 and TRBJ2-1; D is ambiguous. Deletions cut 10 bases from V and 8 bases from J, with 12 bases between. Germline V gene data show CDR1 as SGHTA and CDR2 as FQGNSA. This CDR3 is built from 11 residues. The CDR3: CATTLGYEQFF. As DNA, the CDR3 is TGTGCCACTACGTTGGGGTATGAGCAGTTCTTC.

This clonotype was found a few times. CDR3 DNA sequence: TGTGCCTGGAGTGAGTCTAGCGGATTATACAATGAGCAGTTCTTC. It translates to CAWSESSGLYNEQFF. The gene calls are TRBV30 and TRBJ2-1; 7 positions match TRBD2. The CDR3 totals 15 residues. V lost 1 base and J lost 4; bases outside the gene matches: 7. Germline CDR1 and CDR2: GTSNPN and SVGIG (reference sequence).

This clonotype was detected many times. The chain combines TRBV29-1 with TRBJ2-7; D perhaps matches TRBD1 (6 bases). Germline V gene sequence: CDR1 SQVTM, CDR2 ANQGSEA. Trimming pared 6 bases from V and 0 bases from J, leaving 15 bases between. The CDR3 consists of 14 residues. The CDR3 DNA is TGCAGCGTAAGACAGGACCTTAGCTCCTACGAGCAGTACTTC. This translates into CSVRQDLSSYEQYF.

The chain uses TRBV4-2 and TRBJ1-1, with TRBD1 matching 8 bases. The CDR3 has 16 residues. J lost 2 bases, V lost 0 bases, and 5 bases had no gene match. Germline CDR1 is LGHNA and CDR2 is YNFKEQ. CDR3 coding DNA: TGTGCCAGCAGCCAAGAACCGACAGGGGCCAACACTGAAGCTTTCTTT. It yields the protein CASSQEPTGANTEAFF.

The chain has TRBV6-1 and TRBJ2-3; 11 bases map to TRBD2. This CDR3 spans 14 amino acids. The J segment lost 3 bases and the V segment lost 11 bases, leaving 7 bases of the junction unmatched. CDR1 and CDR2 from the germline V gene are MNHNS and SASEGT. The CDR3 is CAVSRTSGTDTQYF. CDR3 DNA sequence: TGTGCCGTCTCAAGGACTAGCGGGACAGATACGCAGTATTTT.

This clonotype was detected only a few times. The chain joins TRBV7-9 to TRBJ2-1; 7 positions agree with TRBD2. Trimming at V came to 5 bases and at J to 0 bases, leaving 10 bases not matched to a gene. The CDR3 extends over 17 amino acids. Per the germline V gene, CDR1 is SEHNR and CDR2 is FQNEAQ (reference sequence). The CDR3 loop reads CASSPAPSGNSYNEQFF. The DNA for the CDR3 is TGTGCCAGCAGCCCAGCCCCGAGCGGGAACTCCTACAATGAGCAGTTCTTC.

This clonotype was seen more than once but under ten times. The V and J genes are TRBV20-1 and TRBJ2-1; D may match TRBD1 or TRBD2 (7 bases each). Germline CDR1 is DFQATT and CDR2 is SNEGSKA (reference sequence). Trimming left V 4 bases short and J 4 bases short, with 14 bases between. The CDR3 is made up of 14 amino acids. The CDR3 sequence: CSAIRGGAYNEQFF. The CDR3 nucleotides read TGCAGTGCTATCAGGGGGGGGGCTTACAATGAGCAGTTCTTC.